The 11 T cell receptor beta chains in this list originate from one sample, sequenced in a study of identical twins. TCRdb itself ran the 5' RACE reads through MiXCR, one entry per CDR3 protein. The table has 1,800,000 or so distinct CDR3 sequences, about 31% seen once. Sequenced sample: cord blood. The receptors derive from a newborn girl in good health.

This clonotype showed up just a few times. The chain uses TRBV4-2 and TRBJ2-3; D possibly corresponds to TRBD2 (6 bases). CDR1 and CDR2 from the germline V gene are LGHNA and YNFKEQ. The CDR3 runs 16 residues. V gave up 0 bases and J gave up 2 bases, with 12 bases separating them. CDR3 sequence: CASSQDPRGVTDTQYF. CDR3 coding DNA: TGTGCCAGCAGCCAAGATCCGCGCGGGGTCACAGATACGCAGTATTTT.

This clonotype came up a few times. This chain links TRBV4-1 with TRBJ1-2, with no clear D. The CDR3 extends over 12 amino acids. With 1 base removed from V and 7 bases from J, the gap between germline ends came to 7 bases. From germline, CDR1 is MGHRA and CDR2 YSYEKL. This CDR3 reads CASSQAQGGYTF. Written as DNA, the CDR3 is TGCGCCAGCAGCCAAGCGCAAGGTGGCTACACCTTC.

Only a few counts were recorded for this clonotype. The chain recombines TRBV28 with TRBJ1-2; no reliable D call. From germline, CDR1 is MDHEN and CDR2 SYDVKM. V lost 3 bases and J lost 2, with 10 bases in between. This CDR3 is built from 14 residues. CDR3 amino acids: CASSFEWVNYGYTF. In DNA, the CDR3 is TGTGCCAGCAGTTTCGAATGGGTGAACTATGGCTACACCTTC.

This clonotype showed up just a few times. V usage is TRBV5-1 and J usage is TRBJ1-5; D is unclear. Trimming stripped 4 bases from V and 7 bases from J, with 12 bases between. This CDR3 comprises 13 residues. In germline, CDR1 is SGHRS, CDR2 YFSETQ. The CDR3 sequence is CASSQDISQPQHF. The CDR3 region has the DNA TGCGCCAGCAGCCAAGACATATCACAGCCCCAGCATTTT.

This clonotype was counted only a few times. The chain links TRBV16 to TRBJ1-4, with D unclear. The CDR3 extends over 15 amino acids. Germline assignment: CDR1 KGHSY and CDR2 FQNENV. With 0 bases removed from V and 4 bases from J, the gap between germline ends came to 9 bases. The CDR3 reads CASSQSSGFNEKLFF. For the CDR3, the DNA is TGTGCCAGCAGCCAATCATCGGGATTTAATGAAAAACTGTTTTTT.

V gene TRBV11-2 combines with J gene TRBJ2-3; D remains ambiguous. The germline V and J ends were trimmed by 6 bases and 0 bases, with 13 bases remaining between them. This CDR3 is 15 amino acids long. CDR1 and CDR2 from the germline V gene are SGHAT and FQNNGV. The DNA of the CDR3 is TGTGCCAGCAGTCCTTGGGCGACTAGCACAGATACGCAGTATTTT. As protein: CASSPWATSTDTQYF.

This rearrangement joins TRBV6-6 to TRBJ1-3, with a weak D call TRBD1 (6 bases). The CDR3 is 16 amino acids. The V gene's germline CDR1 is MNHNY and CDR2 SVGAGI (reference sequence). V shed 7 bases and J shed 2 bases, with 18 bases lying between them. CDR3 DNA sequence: TGTGCCAGCACCCCGGGGGGGCTGTTCGCTGGAAACACCATATATTTT. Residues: CASTPGGLFAGNTIYF.

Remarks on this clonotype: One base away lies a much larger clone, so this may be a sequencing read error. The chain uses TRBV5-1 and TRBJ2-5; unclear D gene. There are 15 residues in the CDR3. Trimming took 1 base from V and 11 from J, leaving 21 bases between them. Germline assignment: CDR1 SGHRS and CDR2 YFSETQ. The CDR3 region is CASSLRQFLNNEQYF. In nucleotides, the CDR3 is TGCGCCAGCAGCTTGCGCCAATTTCTTAACAATGAGCAGTACTTC.

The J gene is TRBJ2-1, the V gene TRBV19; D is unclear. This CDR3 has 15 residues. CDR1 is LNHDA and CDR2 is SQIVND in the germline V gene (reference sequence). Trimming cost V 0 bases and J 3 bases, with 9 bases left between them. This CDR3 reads CASSIDTIGYNEQFF. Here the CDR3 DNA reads TGTGCCAGTAGTATAGATACGATTGGCTACAATGAGCAGTTCTTC.

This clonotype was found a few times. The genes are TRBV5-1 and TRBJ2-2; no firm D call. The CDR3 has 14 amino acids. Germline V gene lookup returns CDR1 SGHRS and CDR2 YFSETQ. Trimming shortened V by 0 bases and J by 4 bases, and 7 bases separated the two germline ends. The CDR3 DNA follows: TGCGCCAGCAGCTTGGAGCCGAGCACCGGGGAGCTGTTTTTT. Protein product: CASSLEPSTGELFF.

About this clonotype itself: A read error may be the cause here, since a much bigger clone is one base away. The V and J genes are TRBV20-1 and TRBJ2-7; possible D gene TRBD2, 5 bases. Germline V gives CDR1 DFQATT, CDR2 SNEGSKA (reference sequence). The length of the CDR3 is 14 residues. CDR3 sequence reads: CSAGDGLVSYEQYF. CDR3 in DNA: TGCAGTGCTGGAGATGGACTCGTTTCCTACGAGCAGTACTTC.